These 30 T cell receptor beta chains were all obtained from the same sample, sequenced in a study of response to subunit inactivated influenza vaccine. TCRdb processed the RT-PCR reads anew with MiXCR; each CDR3 protein has one entry. The sample carries 500,000 to 600,000 distinct CDR3 sequences, roughly 13% recorded once. The source material was PBMCs from blood, sampled roughly 48 days after vaccination. All receptors come from a man aged 45-65 years who received an inactivated influenza vaccine.

This clonotype was seen a few times. The genes are TRBV11-1 and TRBJ2-7, with 9 bases aligning to TRBD2. This CDR3 region has 16 residues. The germline CDR1 and CDR2 sequences are SGHAT and FQDESV (reference sequence). The junction had 7 bases not matched to a gene; V was cut back by 4 bases and J by 0 bases. CDR3 coding DNA: TGTGCCAGCAGCTGGGCGGGAGGGGCCCGCTCCTACGAGCAGTACTTC. It specifies CASSWAGGARSYEQYF.

To note about this clonotype: This clone may be a read error of a much larger clone one base away. The V call is TRBV10-3, the J call TRBJ1-6, with D possibly matching TRBD1 (6 bases). The CDR3 runs 12 residues. CDR1 and CDR2 (germline): ENHRY, SYGVKD. CDR3 protein: CAIKGGLSPLNF. Written as DNA, the CDR3 is TGTGCCATCAAGGGGGGTCTATCACCCCTCAACTTT.

This clonotype has more than one count but fewer than ten. The genes are TRBV20-1 and TRBJ2-1, with D tentatively TRBD1 or TRBD2 (6 bases each). CDR3 length: 17 residues. With 5 bases removed from V and 6 bases from J, the gap between germline ends came to 26 bases. Germline V gene data show CDR1 as DFQATT and CDR2 as SNEGSKA (reference sequence). This chain's CDR3 is CSAPPGTSERGVNEQFF. The CDR3 nucleotides are TGCAGTGCTCCTCCCGGGACTTCCGAAAGGGGGGTCAATGAGCAGTTCTTC.

This clonotype was picked up many times. This chain connects TRBV12-3 or TRBV12-4 to TRBJ2-2; D gene uncertain. V lost 6 bases to trimming and J lost 4 bases, with 12 bases between them. This CDR3 region has 14 residues. CDR3 protein: CASRYDDITGELFF. The CDR3 coding sequence is TGTGCCAGCAGATATGATGACATCACCGGGGAGCTGTTTTTT.

The sample holds a few counts of this clonotype. The chain uses TRBV20-1 and TRBJ1-4; maybe TRBD1 (5 bases). CDR1 is DFQATT, CDR2 SNEGSKA, per germline (reference sequence). The CDR3 covers 15 residues. Trimming removed 3 bases at V and 7 bases at J, with 18 bases between. CDR3 loop: CSASKGGTVSEKLFF. The CDR3 nucleotides read TGCAGTGCTAGTAAAGGAGGGACCGTCAGTGAAAAACTGTTTTTT.

This clonotype turned up a few times. The rearrangement joins TRBV10-2 to TRBJ2-1, with a tentative D call TRBD1 (6 bases). The CDR3 consists of 16 residues. CDR1 WSHSY and CDR2 SAAADI come from the germline V gene. V gave up 2 bases and J gave up 4 bases, with 15 bases separating them. The CDR3 coding sequence is TGCGCCAGCAGTGAGACCTTAGGACAGCTTTACAATGAGCAGTTCTTC. Its protein is CASSETLGQLYNEQFF.

There are a few counts of this clonotype. The genes are TRBV7-2 and TRBJ2-3; D ambiguous. This CDR3 has 13 amino acids. Germline-derived CDR1 and CDR2 are SGHTA and FQGNSA. V lost 1 base and J lost 2, with 4 bases in between. In DNA form, the CDR3 reads TGTGCCAGCAGCTTAGGTATCACAGATACGCAGTATTTT. Translated: CASSLGITDTQYF.

This rearrangement joins TRBV12-3 or TRBV12-4 to TRBJ2-7; 15 bases agree with TRBD2. V lost 3 bases, J lost 7 bases, and 4 bases stayed unmatched. This CDR3 has 15 residues. The CDR3 coding sequence is TGTGCCAGCAGTTTGTGGACTAGCGGGAGGGGGGAGCAGTACTTC. This encodes CASSLWTSGRGEQYF.

The table lists this clonotype with a few counts. The CDR3 sequence is CASSLSGVVKNIQYF. The CDR3, as DNA: TGTGCCAGCAGCTTATCAGGGGTAGTCAAAAACATTCAGTACTTC. The chain couples TRBV12-3 or TRBV12-4 to TRBJ2-4; D might be TRBD1 (6 bases). The germline V and J ends were trimmed by 6 bases and 3 bases, with 15 bases remaining between them. The CDR3 extends over 15 amino acids.

This clonotype was observed at least ten times. The chain recombines TRBV7-6 with TRBJ2-1, with 13 bases lining up with TRBD2. This CDR3 spans 18 amino acids. V lost 5 bases to trimming and J lost 4 bases; unmatched junction nucleotides: 11. Germline assignment: CDR1 SGHVS and CDR2 FNYEAQ. CDR3 region: CASSKGFQGLAGYNEQFF. In DNA form, the CDR3 reads TGTGCCAGCAGCAAAGGGTTCCAGGGACTAGCGGGATACAATGAGCAGTTCTTC. Together with reference TRBV7-6 and TRBJ2-1, the CDR3 gives the full variable domain: GAGVSQSPRYKVTKRGQDVALRCDPISGHVSLYWYRQALGQGPEFLTYFNYEAQQDKSGLPNDRFSAERPEGSISTLTIQRTEQRDSAMYRCASSKGFQGLAGYNEQFFGPGTRLTVL.

This clonotype was seen repeatedly, ten times or more. The chain is built from TRBV12-3 or TRBV12-4 and TRBJ2-1; tentatively, D is TRBD1 (5 bases). The CDR3 length is 15 residues. Trimming pared 4 bases from V and 2 bases from J, leaving 12 bases between. CDR3 amino acids: CASSSPGRAYNEQFF. DNA for the CDR3: TGTGCCAGCAGTTCCCCGGGCAGGGCCTACAATGAGCAGTTCTTC.

The gene calls are TRBV7-2 and TRBJ2-7, with 14 bases that match TRBD2. CDR1 and CDR2 (germline): SGHTA, FQGNSA. The CDR3 length is 15 residues. V dropped 5 bases and J dropped 5; count of bases not matched to a gene: 5. CDR3 coding DNA: TGTGCCAGCAGCCTGGGACTAGCGGGGGACCACGAGCAGTACTTC. Amino acids: CASSLGLAGDHEQYF.

This clonotype came up a few times. V and J are TRBV6-1 and TRBJ1-2, with D unclear. Deletions cut 6 bases from V and 5 bases from J, with 16 bases between. Germline V CDR1 and CDR2: MNHNS, SASEGT. The CDR3 covers 14 residues. The CDR3, as DNA: TGTGCCAGCAGCCTCGGGCCCGATTTTTATGGCTACACCTTC. Translated: CASSLGPDFYGYTF.

This clonotype was seen a few times. The chain couples TRBV20-1 to TRBJ2-7; D remains ambiguous. Germline CDR1 reads DFQATT; CDR2 reads SNEGSKA (reference sequence). The CDR3 is 12 residues long. Trimming cost V 5 bases and J 4 bases, with 12 bases left between them. The CDR3 spells CSAEVDRYEQYF. The CDR3, as DNA: TGCAGTGCTGAGGTAGACCGGTACGAGCAGTACTTC.

The rearrangement uses TRBV5-6 and TRBJ1-6, with no clear D. The CDR3 has 14 amino acids. Germline V gives CDR1 SGHDT, CDR2 YYEEEE. V was pared by 4 bases and J by 7 bases, with 12 bases between. The CDR3 DNA is TGTGCCAGCAGCCCGGCACACGGAAATTCACCCCTCCACTTT. Protein product: CASSPAHGNSPLHF.

This clonotype was observed a handful of times. The CDR3: CASSPRLAPLTDTQYF. CDR3 nucleotides: TGTGCCAGCAGCCCTAGGCTAGCGCCACTCACAGATACGCAGTATTTT. V is TRBV9 and J is TRBJ2-3, with a possible D match to TRBD2 (6 bases). CDR1 is SGDLS, CDR2 YYNGEE, per germline. The CDR3 is made up of 16 amino acids. V lost 4 bases, J lost 2 bases, and 17 bases lay in between.

This clonotype was recorded a few times. The chain has TRBV27 and TRBJ2-7; D is unresolved. The CDR3 loop spans 15 amino acids. V was cut by 3 bases and J by 3 bases, with 15 bases left in between. Germline CDR1 and CDR2: MNHEY and SMNVEV (reference sequence). Here the CDR3 reads CASSLGATPGYEQYF. The CDR3 bases are TGTGCCAGCAGTTTGGGCGCTACGCCTGGCTACGAGCAGTACTTC.

This clonotype was seen a handful of times. In DNA, the CDR3 is TGTGCCAGCAGTTACTCGACAGGGCCAAGAATGGCCCAGCATTTT. Translating it yields CASSYSTGPRMAQHF. This chain uses TRBV6-2 or TRBV6-3 with TRBJ1-5, with 7 bases identical to TRBD1. The CDR3 is 15 amino acids. The V gene's germline CDR1 is MNHEY and CDR2 SVGEGT. V was clipped by 0 bases and J by 11 bases; unmatched bases: 10.

This clonotype showed up just a few times. The chain links TRBV5-6 to TRBJ1-2; TRBD1 might be the D (5 bases). CDR3 length: 14 residues. V was trimmed by 0 bases and J by 7 bases, leaving 13 bases between them. Per germline, CDR1 SGHDT and CDR2 YYEEEE. Here the CDR3 reads CASSLVRGEGGYTF. DNA for the CDR3: TGTGCCAGCAGCTTGGTACGGGGCGAGGGTGGCTACACCTTC.

This clonotype was counted between two and nine times. J is TRBJ2-7 and V is TRBV20-1; 8 bases align to TRBD1. Trimming at V came to 7 bases and at J to 0 bases, leaving 5 bases not matched to a gene. The length of the CDR3 is 13 residues. Germline CDR1 is DFQATT and CDR2 is SNEGSKA (reference sequence). The CDR3 nucleotides are TGCAGTGTCGGGACAGGCCGCTCCTACGAGCAGTACTTC. Translated, it gives CSVGTGRSYEQYF.

This clonotype was found a few times. The rearrangement uses TRBV3-1 and TRBJ2-1; 7 positions agree with TRBD1. This CDR3 is 15 amino acids long. Germline CDR1 LGHDT, CDR2 YNNKEL (reference sequence). The V gene end was trimmed by 0 bases and the J gene end by 4 bases; junction bases not matched to a gene: 3. The CDR3 is CASSQDSGGYNEQFF. The CDR3 bases are TGTGCCAGCAGCCAAGATTCAGGGGGATACAATGAGCAGTTCTTC.

This clonotype was found many times. The chain links TRBV10-3 to TRBJ2-3, with D possibly being TRBD2 (6 bases). Trimming took 0 bases from V and 2 from J, leaving 15 bases between them. CDR1 is ENHRY and CDR2 is SYGVKD in the germline V gene. This CDR3 contains 17 residues. The CDR3 bases are TGTGCCATCAGTGAGTCCATGGGCGGGACCACCACAGATACGCAGTATTTT. Its protein is CAISESMGGTTTDTQYF.

At least ten counts were recorded for this clonotype. This sequence joins TRBV29-1 and TRBJ2-1; 9 nucleotides align to TRBD2. The CDR3 loop spans 14 amino acids. The V and J ends lost 4 bases and 6 bases, in that order; junction bases with no gene match: 7. Germline CDR1 reads SQVTM; CDR2 reads ANQGSEA. The CDR3 protein is CSVGRAGGVNEQFF. CDR3 bases: TGCAGCGTTGGTCGGGCGGGAGGGGTCAATGAGCAGTTCTTC.

This clonotype was seen more than once but under ten times. The CDR3 nucleotides are TGTGCCAGCAGTCCGGGACAGGCGAATTCACCCCTCCACTTT. Amino acid sequence: CASSPGQANSPLHF. The genes are TRBV12-3 or TRBV12-4 and TRBJ1-6; the match to TRBD1 covers 8 bases. There are 14 residues in the CDR3. The V and J ends lost 5 bases and 7 bases, in that order; junction bases with no gene match: 4.

This clonotype was observed at least ten times. This chain connects TRBV20-1 to TRBJ1-1; D might be TRBD1 (6 bases). Germline V CDR1 and CDR2: DFQATT, SNEGSKA (reference sequence). Trimming removed 0 bases from V and 2 bases from J, with 10 bases in between. The CDR3 covers 14 residues. CDR3 protein: CSARDGGLNTEAFF. The CDR3 coding sequence is TGCAGTGCTAGAGATGGGGGCCTAAACACTGAAGCTTTCTTT.

This clonotype was observed a handful of times. V is TRBV7-9 and J is TRBJ2-3; 10 bases map to TRBD2. The germline V gene encodes CDR1 SEHNR and CDR2 FQNEAQ (reference sequence). The V and J ends lost 4 bases and 4 bases, in that order; junction bases with no gene match: 11. CDR3 length: 17 amino acids. The CDR3 nucleotides are TGTGCCAGCAGCTCTGCTCCGGGACTAGCGCGGGCAGATACGCAGTATTTT. This gives the protein CASSSAPGLARADTQYF.

The chain is built from TRBV7-6 and TRBJ2-2; 11 positions agree with TRBD2. V trimming: 3 bases; J trimming: 3 bases; junction bases outside the gene matches: 6. This CDR3 is 17 amino acids long. Per the germline V gene, CDR1 is SGHVS and CDR2 is FNYEAQ. CDR3 protein: CASSFPSGGIYTGELFF. The CDR3 bases are TGTGCCAGCAGCTTTCCTAGCGGGGGGATATACACCGGGGAGCTGTTTTTT.

The sample holds many counts of this clonotype. This chain connects TRBV20-1 to TRBJ2-1, with D possibly TRBD1 on 6 matching bases. The V end lost 0 bases, the J end lost 9 bases, and 9 bases lay between the germline ends. The CDR3 covers 12 residues. Germline assignment: CDR1 DFQATT and CDR2 SNEGSKA (reference sequence). CDR3 DNA sequence: TGCAGTGCTAGAGAAGGGGGTGGTGAGCAGTTCTTC. It is translated as CSAREGGGEQFF.

V and J are TRBV9 and TRBJ2-7; the D gene is possibly TRBD2 (5 bases). Germline loops: CDR1 SGDLS, CDR2 YYNGEE. The CDR3 has 14 amino acids. Trimming took 0 bases from V and 6 from J, leaving 13 bases between them. CDR3 DNA sequence: TGTGCCAGCAGCGTAGCCGTCGGGGTCGGCGAGCAGTACTTC. This gives the protein CASSVAVGVGEQYF.

The chain carries TRBV4-2 and TRBJ2-3; 7 positions agree with TRBD2. Per germline, CDR1 LGHNA and CDR2 YNFKEQ. J gave up 3 bases and V 4 bases, and 22 bases lay outside the gene matches. This CDR3 has 20 amino acids. The CDR3 bases are TGTGCCAGCAGCCCCGGGCCCGCCCTAGCGGCGGGAGCGGATACAGATACGCAGTATTTT. Its translation is CASSPGPALAAGADTDTQYF.